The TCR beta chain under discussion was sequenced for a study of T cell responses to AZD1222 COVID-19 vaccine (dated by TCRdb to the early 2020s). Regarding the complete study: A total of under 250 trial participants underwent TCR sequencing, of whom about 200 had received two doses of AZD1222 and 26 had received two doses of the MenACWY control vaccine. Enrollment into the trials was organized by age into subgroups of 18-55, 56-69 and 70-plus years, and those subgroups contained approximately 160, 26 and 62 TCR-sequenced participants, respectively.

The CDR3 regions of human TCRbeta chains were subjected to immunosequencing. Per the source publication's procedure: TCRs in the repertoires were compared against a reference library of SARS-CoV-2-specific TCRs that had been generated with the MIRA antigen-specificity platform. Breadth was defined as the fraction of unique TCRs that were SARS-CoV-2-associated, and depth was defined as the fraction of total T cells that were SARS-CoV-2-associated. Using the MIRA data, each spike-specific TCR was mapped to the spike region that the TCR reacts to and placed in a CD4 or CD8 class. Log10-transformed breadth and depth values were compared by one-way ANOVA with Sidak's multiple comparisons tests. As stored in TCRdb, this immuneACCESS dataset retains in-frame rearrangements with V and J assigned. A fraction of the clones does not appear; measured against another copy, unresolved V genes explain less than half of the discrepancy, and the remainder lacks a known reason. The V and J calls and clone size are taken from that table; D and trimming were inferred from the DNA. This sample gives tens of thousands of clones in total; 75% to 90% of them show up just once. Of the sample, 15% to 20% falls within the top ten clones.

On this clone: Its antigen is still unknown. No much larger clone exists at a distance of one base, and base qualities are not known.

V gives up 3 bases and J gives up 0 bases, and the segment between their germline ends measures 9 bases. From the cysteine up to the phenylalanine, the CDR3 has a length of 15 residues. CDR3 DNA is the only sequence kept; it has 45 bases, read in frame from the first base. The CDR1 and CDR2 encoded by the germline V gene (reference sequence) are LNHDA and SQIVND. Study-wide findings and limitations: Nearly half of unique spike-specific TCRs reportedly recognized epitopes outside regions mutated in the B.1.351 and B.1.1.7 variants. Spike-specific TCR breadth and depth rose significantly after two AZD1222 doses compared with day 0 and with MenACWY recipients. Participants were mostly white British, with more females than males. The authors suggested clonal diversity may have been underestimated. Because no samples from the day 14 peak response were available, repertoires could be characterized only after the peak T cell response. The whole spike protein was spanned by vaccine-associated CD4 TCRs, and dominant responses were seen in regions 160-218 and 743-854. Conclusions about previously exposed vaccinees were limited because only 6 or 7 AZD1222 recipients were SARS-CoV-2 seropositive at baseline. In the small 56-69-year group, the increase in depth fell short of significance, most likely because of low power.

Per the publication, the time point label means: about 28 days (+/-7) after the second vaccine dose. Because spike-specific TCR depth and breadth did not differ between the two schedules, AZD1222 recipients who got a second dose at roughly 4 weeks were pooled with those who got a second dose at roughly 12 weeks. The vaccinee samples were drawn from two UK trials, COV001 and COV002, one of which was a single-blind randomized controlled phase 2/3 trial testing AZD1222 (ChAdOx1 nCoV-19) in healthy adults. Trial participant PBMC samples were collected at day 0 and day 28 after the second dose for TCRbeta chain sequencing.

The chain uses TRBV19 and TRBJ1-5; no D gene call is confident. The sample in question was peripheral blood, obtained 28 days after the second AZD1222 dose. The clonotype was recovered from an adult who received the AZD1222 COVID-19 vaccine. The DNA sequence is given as TGTGCCAGTAGTATGGCCCTGGATAGCAATCAGCCCCAGCATTTT. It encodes CASSMALDSNQPQHF.